This T cell receptor beta chain emerged from a study of shared clonotypes between healthy human individuals. Study-wide points: Across subsets, estimated richness was generally greater for naive than for memory populations.

On this clone: The target antigen is unknown.

Repertoires were generated with immunoSEQ multiplex PCR, while TCRdb's copy carries only in-frame clones and drops some. The profile shows approximately 340,000 clones, more than 60% of them singletons. Trimming removed 2 bases from V and 1 base from J, with 11 bases in between. CDR3 length: 15 residues. Germline-derived CDR1 and CDR2 are SGDLS and YYNGEE. This receptor was obtained from a man aged 30 to 45 in good health. Material for sequencing was memory CD4+ T cells sorted from blood. Subset: CD45RA-negative fraction. V usage is TRBV9 and J usage is TRBJ2-3, with D tentatively TRBD2 (5 bases). The CDR3 DNA reads TGTGCCAGCAGCGTCCTGTCCGGGGGCACAGATACGCAGTATTTT. Translated, it gives CASSVLSGGTDTQYF.